At least ten counts were recorded for the clone carrying this T cell receptor (beta chain). The antigen remains unidentified. Prepared TCR beta cDNA libraries contained unique molecular identifiers. Via MiXCR, TCRdb re-called the PCR reads, giving one row per CDR3 protein. The sample consists of about 200,000 distinct CDR3 sequences, approximately 29% of them appearing once. This sample is part of a study of post-analysis software for immune sequencing data. Points from the study as a whole: In patients, about 5 TRBV segments were more frequent than in controls, with TRBV5-6, TRBV5-1 and TRBV20-1 among them. Samples from a shared batch, those prepared together, strongly co-clustered by F measure.

The CDR3 spans 17 residues. The V end lost 0 bases, the J end lost 6 bases, and 21 bases lay between the germline ends. Germline CDR1 and CDR2: MNHEY and SVGAGI. The TCR sequence derives from a girl aged 2-17 years with multiple sclerosis. Sequencing was performed on blood. This chain links TRBV6-5 with TRBJ2-7; perhaps TRBD2 as D (6 bases). CDR3: CASSYSLTLGLTGEQYF. CDR3 nucleotide sequence: TGTGCCAGCAGTTACTCCCTGACGCTTGGACTAACGGGCGAGCAGTACTTC.